This entry describes one T cell receptor (beta chain). The sample comes from a study of blood T cell repertoires in COVID-19. Assay: immunoSEQ multiplex PCR; the TCRdb copy retains only in-frame clones and omits some. The table has fewer than 75,000 clones, approximately 89% seen once. Germline CDR1 and CDR2: KGHSH and LQKENI. This CDR3 is built from 13 residues. Trimming cost V 4 bases and J 8 bases; bases outside gene matches: 4. The gene calls are TRBV18 and TRBJ1-4; 7 positions agree with TRBD1. The clonotype was recovered from a man older than 75 with acute or convalescent COVID-19. The sequenced sample consisted of peripheral blood. The DNA of the CDR3 is TGTGCCAGCTCACAGGGGGCCAGGGAAAAACTGTTTTTT. Its translation is CASSQGAREKLFF.